The next 5 T cell receptor beta chains were all read from a single sample in a study of early T cells in non-severe SARS-CoV-2 infection. MiXCR, run by TCRdb on the 5' RACE reads, gives a single entry per CDR3 protein. The profile shows about 72,000 distinct CDR3 sequences, 10% of them singletons. The specimen comprised whole blood, sampled at baseline. All receptors derive from an adult who was a healthcare worker with PCR-confirmed SARS-CoV-2 infection or an uninfected control (not recorded which).

This clonotype was observed a handful of times. CDR3 residues: CASSLDRFSYEQYF. CDR3 DNA: TGTGCCAGCAGCCTCGACAGATTCTCCTACGAGCAGTACTTC. The rearrangement uses TRBV2 and TRBJ2-7, with a tentative D call TRBD1 (5 bases). CDR3 length equals 14 residues. The V end was cut by 6 bases, the J end by 0 bases, with 12 bases between. Germline V gene sequence: CDR1 SNHLY, CDR2 FYNNEI.

This clonotype was seen only a few times. This chain joins TRBV9 and TRBJ1-4, with TRBD1 matching over 9 bases. Germline values: CDR1 SGDLS, CDR2 YYNGEE. CDR3 length: 15 amino acids. Trimming at V came to 3 bases and at J to 7 bases, leaving 7 bases not matched to a gene. CDR3 protein: CASSARTGDGEKLFF. CDR3 sequence (DNA): TGTGCCAGCAGCGCAAGGACAGGGGATGGTGAAAAACTGTTTTTT.

This clonotype has at least ten counts. The V and J genes are TRBV12-3 or TRBV12-4 and TRBJ1-2; weak D call: TRBD1 (5 bases). The CDR3 is made up of 13 amino acids. Deletions cut 5 bases from V and 4 bases from J, with 11 bases between. In nucleotides, the CDR3 is TGTGCCAGCAGTGAGGGGAGCGGCTATGGCTACACCTTC. Its protein is CASSEGSGYGYTF.

This clonotype appeared many times. The chain uses TRBV5-1 and TRBJ2-7; D is perhaps TRBD1 or TRBD2 (5 bases each). V was pared by 4 bases and J by 2 bases, with 10 bases between. The CDR3 is 13 amino acids. Germline CDR1 reads SGHRS; CDR2 reads YFSETQ. DNA for the CDR3: TGCGCCAGCAGCACCGGGACGACCTACGAGCAGTACTTC. Its protein is CASSTGTTYEQYF.

This chain connects TRBV12-3 or TRBV12-4 to TRBJ1-1; D call uncertain. Trimming left V 1 base short and J 6 bases short, with 12 bases between. The CDR3 has 14 residues. CDR3 nucleotides: TGTGCCAGCAGTTTAGGCCGGACCTTTCCTGAAGCTTTCTTT. It translates to CASSLGRTFPEAFF.